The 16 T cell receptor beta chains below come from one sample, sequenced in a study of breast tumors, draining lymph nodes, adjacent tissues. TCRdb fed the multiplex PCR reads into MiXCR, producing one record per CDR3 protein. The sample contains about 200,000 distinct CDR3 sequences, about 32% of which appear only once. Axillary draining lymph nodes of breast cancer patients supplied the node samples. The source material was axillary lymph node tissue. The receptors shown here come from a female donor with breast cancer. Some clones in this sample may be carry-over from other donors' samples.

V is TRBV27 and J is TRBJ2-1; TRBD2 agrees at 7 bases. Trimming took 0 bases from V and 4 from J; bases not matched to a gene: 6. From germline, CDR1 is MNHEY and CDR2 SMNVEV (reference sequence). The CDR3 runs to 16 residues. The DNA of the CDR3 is TGTGCCAGCAGTTTATCTGCGGGAGTTCCATACAATGAGCAGTTCTTC. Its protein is CASSLSAGVPYNEQFF.

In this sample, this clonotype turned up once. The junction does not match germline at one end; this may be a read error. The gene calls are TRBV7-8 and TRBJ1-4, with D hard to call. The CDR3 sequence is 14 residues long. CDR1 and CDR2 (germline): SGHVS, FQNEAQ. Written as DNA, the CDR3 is TGTGCCAGCAGCCGGGCAGAGGGTAGAGAAAAACTGTATTTT. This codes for CASSRAEGREKLYF.

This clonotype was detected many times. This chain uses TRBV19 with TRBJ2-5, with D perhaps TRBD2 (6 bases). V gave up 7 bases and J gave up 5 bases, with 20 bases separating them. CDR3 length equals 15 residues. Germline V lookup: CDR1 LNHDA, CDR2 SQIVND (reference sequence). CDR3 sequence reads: CASKRREGTGETQYF. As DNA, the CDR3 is TGTGCCAGTAAAAGGAGGGAAGGGACCGGGGAGACCCAGTACTTC.

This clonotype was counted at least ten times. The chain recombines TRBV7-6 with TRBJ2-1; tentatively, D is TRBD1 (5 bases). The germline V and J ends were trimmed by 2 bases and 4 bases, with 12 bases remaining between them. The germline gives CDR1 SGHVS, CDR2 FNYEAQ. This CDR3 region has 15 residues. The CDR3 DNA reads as TGTGCCAGCAGCTTAAGGTCAGGGTGGTACAATGAGCAGTTCTTC. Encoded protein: CASSLRSGWYNEQFF.

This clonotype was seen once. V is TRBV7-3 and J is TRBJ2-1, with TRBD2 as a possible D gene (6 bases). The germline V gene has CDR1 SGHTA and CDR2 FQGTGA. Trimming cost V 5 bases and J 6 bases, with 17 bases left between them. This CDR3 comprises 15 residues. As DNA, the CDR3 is TGTGCCAGCAGCCCTCAGTATTCGGGGGTCAATGAGCAGTTCTTC. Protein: CASSPQYSGVNEQFF.

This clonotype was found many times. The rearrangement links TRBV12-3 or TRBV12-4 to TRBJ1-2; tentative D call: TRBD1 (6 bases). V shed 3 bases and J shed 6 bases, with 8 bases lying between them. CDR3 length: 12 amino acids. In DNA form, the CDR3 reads TGTGCCAGCAGTTTCAGGGGCAATGGCTACACCTTC. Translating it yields CASSFRGNGYTF.

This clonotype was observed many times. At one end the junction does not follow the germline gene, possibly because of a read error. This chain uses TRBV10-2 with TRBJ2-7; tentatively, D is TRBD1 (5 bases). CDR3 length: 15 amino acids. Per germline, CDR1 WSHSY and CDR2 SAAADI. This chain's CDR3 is CASRESSAGSDEQYF. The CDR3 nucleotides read TGCGCCAGCAGGGAGTCCTCGGCAGGGTCTGACGAGCAGTACTTC.

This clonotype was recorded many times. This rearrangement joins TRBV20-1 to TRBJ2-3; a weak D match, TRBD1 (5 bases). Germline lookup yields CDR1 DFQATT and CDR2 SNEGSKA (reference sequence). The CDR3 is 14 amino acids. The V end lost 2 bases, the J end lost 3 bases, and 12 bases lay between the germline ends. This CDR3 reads CSARRQGRTDTQYF. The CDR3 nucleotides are TGCAGTGCTAGAAGGCAGGGAAGGACAGATACGCAGTATTTT.

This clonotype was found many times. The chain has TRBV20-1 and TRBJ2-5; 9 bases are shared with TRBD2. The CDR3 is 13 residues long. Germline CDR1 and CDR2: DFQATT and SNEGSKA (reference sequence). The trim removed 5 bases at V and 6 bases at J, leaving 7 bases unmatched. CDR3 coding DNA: TGCAGTGCTGGAGGTAGCGGGAGTCAGACCCAGTACTTC. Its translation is CSAGGSGSQTQYF.

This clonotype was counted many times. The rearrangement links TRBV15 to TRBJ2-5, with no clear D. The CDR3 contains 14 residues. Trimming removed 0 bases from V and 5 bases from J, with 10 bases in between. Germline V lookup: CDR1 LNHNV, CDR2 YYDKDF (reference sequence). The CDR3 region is CATSRDRIGETQYF. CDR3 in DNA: TGTGCCACCAGCAGAGATCGAATCGGGGAGACCCAGTACTTC.

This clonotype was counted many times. The DNA for the CDR3 is TGTGCCAGCAGTTTAGGCGGGAGGTCCTACAATGAGCAGTTCTTC. This encodes CASSLGGRSYNEQFF. This chain connects TRBV12-3 or TRBV12-4 to TRBJ2-1; 8 bases agree with TRBD2. J lost 1 base, V lost 1 base, and 0 bases had no gene match. CDR3 length: 15 amino acids.

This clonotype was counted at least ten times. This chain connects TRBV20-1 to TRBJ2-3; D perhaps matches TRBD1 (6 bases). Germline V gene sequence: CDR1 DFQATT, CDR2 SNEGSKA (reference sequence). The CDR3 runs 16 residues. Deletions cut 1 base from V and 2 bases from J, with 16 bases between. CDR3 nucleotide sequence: TGCAGTGCTAGAGGGGGGCCCGGGGCCCTCACAGATACGCAGTATTTT. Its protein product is CSARGGPGALTDTQYF.

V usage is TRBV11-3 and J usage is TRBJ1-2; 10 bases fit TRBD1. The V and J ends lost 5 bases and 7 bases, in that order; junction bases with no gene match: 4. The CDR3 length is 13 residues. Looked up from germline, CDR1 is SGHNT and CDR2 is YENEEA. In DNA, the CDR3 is TGTGCCAGCAGCCAGGGACAGGGGTCTGGCTACACCTTC. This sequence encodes CASSQGQGSGYTF.

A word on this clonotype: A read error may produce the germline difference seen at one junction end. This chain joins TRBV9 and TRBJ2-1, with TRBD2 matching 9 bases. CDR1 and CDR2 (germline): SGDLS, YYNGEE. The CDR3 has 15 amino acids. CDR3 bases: TGTGCCAGCAGCGCCGGAACTAGCGGGTACAATGAGCCGTTCTTC. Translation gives CASSAGTSGYNEPFF.

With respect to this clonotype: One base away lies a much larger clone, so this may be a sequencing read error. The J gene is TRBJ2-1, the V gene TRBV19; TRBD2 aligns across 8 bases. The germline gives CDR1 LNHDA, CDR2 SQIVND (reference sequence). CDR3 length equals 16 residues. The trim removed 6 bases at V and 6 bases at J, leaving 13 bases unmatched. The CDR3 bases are TGTGCCAGTAGCCGCCCGGGACTAGTAACTGGCAATGAGCAGTTCTTC. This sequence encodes CASSRPGLVTGNEQFF.

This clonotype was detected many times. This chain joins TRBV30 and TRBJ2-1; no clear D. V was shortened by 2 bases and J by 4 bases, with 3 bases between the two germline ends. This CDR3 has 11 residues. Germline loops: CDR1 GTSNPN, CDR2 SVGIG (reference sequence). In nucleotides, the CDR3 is TGTGCCTGGAGTTTGTACAATGAGCAGTTCTTC. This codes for CAWSLYNEQFF.